This entry is about one T cell receptor (beta chain). Sequencing was performed with immunoSEQ multiplex PCR; in TCRdb, only in-frame clones are kept and a portion is missing. The table records some 110,000 clones, almost 95% of them present only once. CDR3 length equals 11 residues. Trimming pared 6 bases from V and 4 bases from J, leaving 7 bases between. The germline V gene encodes CDR1 LGHNT and CDR2 FRNRAP. The record originates from a study of T cell responses to AZD1222 COVID-19 vaccine. This sequence originates from an adult who received the AZD1222 COVID-19 vaccine. Specimen: peripheral blood, collected 28 days after the second AZD1222 dose. The chain has TRBV12-5 and TRBJ2-7; unclear D gene. The CDR3 loop reads CASGLGYEQYF. The CDR3 DNA is TGTGCTAGTGGCCTAGGTTACGAGCAGTACTTC.